The following is a T cell receptor (beta chain) sequence with its context. The source of the sample is a study of T cell clones after liver transplantation. Study-wide background: TCRbeta sequencing after a pre-transplant mixed lymphocyte reaction identified graft-donor-reactive clones, later tracked in post-transplant blood. Patients counted as tolerant after at least one year off all immunosuppression, enzymes not exceeding twice normal.

Assay used: immunoSEQ multiplex PCR; TCRdb lists only in-frame clones, some missing. The repertoire has roughly 97,000 clones, more than 75% of them found once; the top ten carry roughly 0.9%. Per germline, CDR1 MNHEY and CDR2 SVGAGI. This CDR3 comprises 13 residues. Deletions cut 5 bases from V and 6 bases from J, with 10 bases between. This TCR came from a human donor who received a liver transplant. The chain is built from TRBV6-5 and TRBJ2-2; D might be TRBD1 (6 bases). The input for sequencing was CD4+ T cells from blood, taken before liver transplant. The CDR3 is CASSRTVSGELFF. The CDR3 nucleotides read TGTGCCAGCAGTAGGACAGTTTCCGGGGAGCTGTTTTTT.